These 21 T cell receptor beta chains share one sample of origin, sequenced in a study of T cell repertoires in cytomegalovirus infection. MiXCR, applied by TCRdb to the reads, yields one record per CDR3 protein. This table has some 920,000 distinct CDR3 sequences, 25% to 40% appearing once. No cognate antigen is known for these TCRs. The sequences come from cultured CD8+ T cells from PBMCs, collected from culture after CMV antigen stimulation. Receptor source: a human donor in good health (CMV status not recorded). Some clones in this sample may be carry-over from other donors' samples.

The sample holds a few counts of this clonotype. The chain carries TRBV19 and TRBJ2-1; D unclear. V lost 8 bases, J lost 7 bases, and 18 bases lay in between. This CDR3 comprises 14 residues. Germline lookup yields CDR1 LNHDA and CDR2 SQIVND (reference sequence). CDR3 DNA sequence: TGTGCCAGTTCTTTATACGGGCGGACGAATGAGCAGTTCTTC. It codes for CASSLYGRTNEQFF.

V usage is TRBV4-2 and J usage is TRBJ1-2; D is undetermined. CDR1 is LGHNA and CDR2 is YNFKEQ in the germline V gene. V lost 1 base to trimming and J lost 4 bases, with 19 bases between them. The CDR3 is 17 amino acids. CDR3 nucleotides: TGTGCCAGCAGCCAAGGTACCCCAATAGGGCTAGGCTATGGCTACACCTTC. It encodes CASSQGTPIGLGYGYTF.

This clonotype has a handful of counts. The chain has TRBV7-8 and TRBJ1-5; possibly TRBD1 for D (6 bases). Germline CDR1 SGHVS, CDR2 FQNEAQ. CDR3 length: 13 residues. The V and J ends lost 5 bases and 6 bases respectively, with 11 bases between them. In DNA, the CDR3 is TGTGCCAGCAGCGACTACAGGGCTCAGCCCCAGCATTTT. Translated: CASSDYRAQPQHF. The variable domain in full, with the rest retrieved from reference TRBV7-8 and TRBJ1-5, is GAGVSQSPRYKVAKRGQDVALRCDPISGHVSLFWYQQALGQGPEFLTYFQNEAQLDKSGLPSDRFFAERPEGSVSTLKIQRTQQEDSAVYLCASSDYRAQPQHFGDGTRLSIL.

This clonotype was detected ten times or more. The gene calls are TRBV7-2 and TRBJ2-1; D ambiguous. The CDR3 is made up of 12 amino acids. Trimming removed 6 bases from V and 4 bases from J, with 7 bases in between. Germline V gene data show CDR1 as SGHTA and CDR2 as FQGNSA. The CDR3 DNA reads TGTGCCAGCAGAGACAAATACAATGAGCAGTTCTTC. Translating it yields CASRDKYNEQFF.

This clonotype was counted only a few times. This chain connects TRBV20-1 to TRBJ1-1; D is possibly TRBD1 (5 bases). In germline, CDR1 is DFQATT, CDR2 SNEGSKA (reference sequence). The CDR3 is 17 amino acids. V lost 3 bases and J 0 bases, leaving 20 bases between the germline ends. CDR3 in DNA: TGCAGTGCTAGCCCCGGGGCAGGGAGAACGATGAACACTGAAGCTTTCTTT. This sequence encodes CSASPGAGRTMNTEAFF.

In regard to this clonotype: Since the CDR3 does not end with the conserved phenylalanine or tryptophan, this likely comes from a read error. The rearrangement uses TRBV28 and TRBJ2-5, with a tentative D call TRBD1 (5 bases). The V end lost 2 bases, the J end lost 3 bases, and 10 bases lay between the germline ends. Germline-derived CDR1 and CDR2 are MDHEN and SYDVKM. The CDR3 length is 14 residues. This CDR3 reads CASSLSLGEETQYI. DNA for the CDR3: TGTGCCAGCAGTTTAAGCCTAGGGGAAGAGACCCAGTACATC.

This rearrangement joins TRBV7-9 to TRBJ2-3; D assignment may be TRBD1 or TRBD2 (5 bases each). CDR3 length: 12 residues. Germline values: CDR1 SEHNR, CDR2 FQNEAQ (reference sequence). The ends were cut back, 5 bases at V and 8 bases at J, with 11 bases in the middle. The CDR3: CASSLRDATQYF. The CDR3 bases are TGTGCCAGCAGCCTCCGGGACGCTACGCAGTATTTT. The complete variable domain, with remaining parts taken from reference TRBV7-9 and TRBJ2-3, reads DTGVSQNPRHKITKRGQNVTFRCDPISEHNRLYWYRQTLGQGPEFLTYFQNEAQLEKSRLLSDRFSAERPKGSFSTLEIQRTEQGDSAMYLCASSLRDATQYFGPGTRLTVL.

This clonotype was seen a handful of times. This sequence joins TRBV7-6 and TRBJ2-7; 7 bases line up with TRBD2. Looked up from germline, CDR1 is SGHVS and CDR2 is FNYEAQ. Unmatched junction bases numbered 2, after V lost 3 bases and J lost 3 bases. CDR3 length equals 13 residues. As DNA, the CDR3 is TGTGCCAGCAGCTTCGGGGGGAACTACGAGCAGTACTTC. The encoded protein is CASSFGGNYEQYF.

This clonotype has more than one count but fewer than ten. This chain uses TRBV6-5 with TRBJ1-1; D gene ambiguous. Trimming pared 7 bases from V and 7 bases from J, leaving 16 bases between. Germline V gives CDR1 MNHEY, CDR2 SVGAGI. CDR3 length: 13 residues. The CDR3 region has the DNA TGTGCCAGCAAGGCGGGGAGTCTTGATGAAGCTTTCTTT. This gives the protein CASKAGSLDEAFF.

The chain is built from TRBV6-1 and TRBJ2-3, with D perhaps matching TRBD1 (6 bases). CDR1 MNHNS and CDR2 SASEGT come from the germline V gene. The V and J ends lost 5 bases and 4 bases respectively, with 13 bases between them. This CDR3 is 14 amino acids long. For the CDR3, the DNA is TGTGCCAGCAGTTCAGGGGTAGAGGCAGATACGCAGTATTTT. Amino acid sequence: CASSSGVEADTQYF.

This clonotype was counted many times. The genes are TRBV7-2 and TRBJ2-6, with D possibly TRBD2 on 6 matching bases. V was cut by 5 bases and J by 0 bases, with 14 bases left in between. Germline V gives CDR1 SGHTA, CDR2 FQGNSA. The CDR3 contains 17 residues. DNA of the CDR3: TGTGCCAGCAGCACTCCTAGCGAGCCCTCTGGGGCCAACGTCCTGACTTTC. Protein sequence: CASSTPSEPSGANVLTF.

The table lists this clonotype with a few counts. This chain links TRBV3-1 with TRBJ1-2, with TRBD1 identical over 9 bases. There are 16 residues in the CDR3. Looked up from germline, CDR1 is LGHDT and CDR2 is YNNKEL (reference sequence). Trimming cost V 0 bases and J 6 bases; bases outside gene matches: 8. The CDR3 region has the DNA TGTGCCAGCAGCCAAGACGGGACAGGGCGAAGAGATGGCTACACCTTC. Protein product: CASSQDGTGRRDGYTF. Full variable domain (rest looked up from reference TRBV3-1 and TRBJ1-2): DTAVSQTPKYLVTQMGNDKSIKCEQNLGHDTMYWYKQDSKKFLKIMFSYNNKELIINETVPNRFSPKSPDKAHLNLHINSLELGDSAVYFCASSQDGTGRRDGYTFGSGTRLTVV.

The chain couples TRBV12-3 or TRBV12-4 to TRBJ2-5, with D perhaps TRBD1 (5 bases). The CDR3 spans 12 residues. V shed 5 bases and J shed 4 bases, with 8 bases lying between them. CDR3 residues: CASSGAPETQYF. DNA for the CDR3: TGTGCCAGCAGTGGGGCCCCAGAGACCCAGTACTTC.

The CDR3 protein is CASTPGGHEQFF. DNA of the CDR3: TGTGCCAGCACCCCAGGAGGACATGAGCAGTTCTTC. The V call is TRBV12-3 or TRBV12-4, the J call TRBJ2-1; D is perhaps TRBD2 (5 bases). V lost 7 bases and J lost 8, with 12 bases in between. CDR3 size: 12 residues.

This clonotype is a singleton in its sample. The V gene is TRBV19, the J gene TRBJ2-1, with D possibly matching TRBD2 (5 bases). The germline V and J ends were trimmed by 1 base and 8 bases, with 18 bases remaining between them. Germline V lookup: CDR1 LNHDA, CDR2 SQIVND (reference sequence). The CDR3 spans 16 residues. DNA of the CDR3: TGTGCCAGTAGTATAGCGGCCCGGGGTCTAGTCGATGAGCAGTTCTTC. It specifies CASSIAARGLVDEQFF. The entire variable domain, with the rest obtained from reference TRBV19 and TRBJ2-1, is as follows: DGGITQSPKYLFRKEGQNVTLSCEQNLNHDAMYWYRQDPGQGLRLIYYSQIVNDFQKGDIAEGYSVSREKKESFPLTVTSAQKNPTAFYLCASSIAARGLVDEQFFGPGTRLTVL.

The table lists this clonotype with many counts. The gene calls are TRBV7-2 and TRBJ2-3; weak D call: TRBD2 (5 bases). Trimming took 2 bases from V and 2 from J, leaving 11 bases between them. CDR1 and CDR2 from the germline V gene are SGHTA and FQGNSA. This CDR3 region has 15 residues. CDR3 amino acids: CASSLLAGLTDTQYF. CDR3 nucleotide sequence: TGTGCCAGCAGCTTACTCGCGGGTCTCACAGATACGCAGTATTTT.

This clonotype turned up a few times. J is TRBJ1-2 and V is TRBV12-3 or TRBV12-4; D call uncertain. V was pared by 5 bases and J by 8 bases, with 9 bases between. This CDR3 comprises 11 residues. CDR3 DNA: TGTGCCAGCAGTCCCTCCCTGGGCTACACCTTC. Its translation is CASSPSLGYTF.

The V call is TRBV12-3 or TRBV12-4, the J call TRBJ1-1; weak D call: TRBD1 (5 bases). The CDR3 consists of 16 residues. Between the trimmed V and J ends, which lost 5 bases and 5 bases, there was a span of 21 bases. The CDR3 DNA follows: TGTGCCAGCAGTCCTCCAGGGACCACCGATGGAACTGAAGCTTTCTTT. Protein: CASSPPGTTDGTEAFF.

The chain joins TRBV4-3 to TRBJ2-2, with 9 bases identical to TRBD1. The V gene end was trimmed by 2 bases and the J gene end by 3 bases; junction bases not matched to a gene: 4. The CDR3 totals 16 residues. The germline gives CDR1 LGHNA, CDR2 YSLEER. This chain's CDR3 is CASSQWTGVYTGELFF. CDR3 nucleotides: TGCGCCAGCAGCCAATGGACAGGGGTGTACACCGGGGAGCTGTTTTTT.

This clonotype was recorded a few times. The V gene is TRBV10-3, the J gene TRBJ1-2; D is perhaps TRBD1 (6 bases). Germline CDR1 reads ENHRY; CDR2 reads SYGVKD. This CDR3 comprises 15 residues. Trimming pared 0 bases from V and 0 bases from J, leaving 8 bases between. DNA for the CDR3: TGTGCCATCAGTGAGTCGTCAGGGGCTAACTATGGCTACACCTTC. Its protein is CAISESSGANYGYTF.

CDR3: CASSQGDSERTF. The CDR3 nucleotides read TGTGCCAGCAGTCAGGGAGACTCCGAACGGACCTTC. V usage is TRBV12-3 or TRBV12-4 and J usage is TRBJ1-2; a weak D match, TRBD1 (5 bases). This CDR3 is built from 12 residues. The V gene lost 5 bases and the J gene lost 14 bases, with 18 bases spanning the gap.